The 6 T cell receptor beta chains below come from one sample, sequenced in a study of blood T cell repertoires in COVID-19. Assay used: immunoSEQ multiplex PCR; TCRdb lists only in-frame clones, some missing. The sample carries about 300,000 clones, about 91% recorded once. The sample consisted of peripheral blood. The source is a woman aged 25 to 45 who had recovered from COVID-19.

In this sample, this clone turned up once. V and J are TRBV6-5 and TRBJ2-7; D gene uncertain. Germline lookup yields CDR1 MNHEY and CDR2 SVGAGI. Trimming took 4 bases from V and 0 from J, leaving 10 bases between them. The CDR3 is 14 amino acids. The CDR3 loop reads CASSFLLSSYEQYF. CDR3 sequence (DNA): TGTGCCAGCAGTTTTTTACTAAGCTCCTACGAGCAGTACTTC.

This chain links TRBV5-4 with TRBJ2-2; D is unclear. The CDR3 totals 13 residues. Trimming removed 3 bases at V and 0 bases at J, with 3 bases between. CDR1 is SGHNT, CDR2 YYREEE, per germline (reference sequence). CDR3 loop: CASSSSNTGELFF. CDR3 bases: TGTGCCAGCAGCTCGTCGAACACCGGGGAGCTGTTTTTT.

This chain uses TRBV12-3 or TRBV12-4 with TRBJ1-1; TRBD1 matches 10 bases. V gave up 10 bases and J gave up 4 bases; unmatched junction bases: 3. CDR3 length: 12 residues. Here the CDR3 reads CATRTGGTEAFF. The DNA for the CDR3 is TGTGCCACCCGGACAGGGGGCACTGAAGCTTTCTTT.

This clone was recorded a few times. V gene TRBV15 combines with J gene TRBJ1-2; D is undetermined. V was clipped by 0 bases and J by 2 bases, with 7 bases between them. Germline-derived CDR1 and CDR2 are LNHNV and YYDKDF (reference sequence). This CDR3 is built from 14 residues. CDR3 DNA sequence: TGTGCCACCAGCAGAGAACCGGAGAACTATGGCTACACCTTC. As protein: CATSREPENYGYTF.

The genes are TRBV7-2 and TRBJ1-1; TRBD1 matches at 8 bases. V shed 4 bases and J 1 base; nucleotides not matched to a gene: 8. The CDR3 runs to 16 residues. Germline V lookup: CDR1 SGHTA, CDR2 FQGNSA. The CDR3 region is CASSSVRTGPNTEAFF. For the CDR3, the DNA is TGTGCCAGCAGCTCCGTGAGGACAGGGCCGAACACTGAAGCTTTCTTT.

This clone was counted once. This rearrangement joins TRBV10-3 to TRBJ2-7, with 7 nucleotides matching TRBD1. J lost 2 bases, V lost 2 bases, and 3 bases had no gene match. Germline-derived CDR1 and CDR2 are ENHRY and SYGVKD. This CDR3 comprises 14 residues. CDR3 loop: CAISETGQAYEQYF. Written as DNA, the CDR3 is TGTGCCATCAGTGAGACCGGACAGGCCTACGAGCAGTACTTC.